This T cell receptor (beta chain) came from a study of cytotoxic CD8 clonotypes in ibrutinib-treated CLL. Study-level background: Response sampling occurred after a median around eleven months of treatment (range 6 to 36). The sample average was 255,043 productive templates and fewer than 95,000 productive rearrangements.

General study results and limits: While tracking circulating CD8+ T-cell counts, baseline clonality exceeded that of age-matched healthy donors. Clonotypes that were public were uncommon, and they contracted or stayed stable on treatment.

Clones were read by immunoSEQ multiplex PCR, and TCRdb kept only the in-frame ones, dropping some. This sample carries under 200,000 clones, 70% to 85% of them seen once, and the ten largest clones take roughly 2%. The CDR3 runs 14 residues. Germline CDR1 SGHKS, CDR2 YYEKEE (reference sequence). Trimming cost V 2 bases and J 2 bases, with 10 bases left between them. About this clone itself: Its matching antigen is unknown.

The sequences come from PBMCs, collected after 12 months of ibrutinib treatment. The clonotype comes from a human donor with chronic lymphocytic leukemia. The chain employs TRBV5-5 and TRBJ1-2; D gene ambiguous. The CDR3 region is CASSFPDGNYGYTF. In DNA form, the CDR3 reads TGTGCCAGCAGCTTTCCTGACGGCAACTATGGCTACACCTTC.